These 9 T cell receptor beta chains were all obtained from the same sample, sequenced in a study of CD8 T cells in ankylosing spondylitis. TCRdb re-analysed the 5' RACE reads in MiXCR, keeping a single row per CDR3 protein. The table shows 200,000 or so distinct CDR3 sequences, with 15% to 20% occurring only once. The source material was blood, either unsorted or a sorted T cell fraction (not recorded which). The source is a male donor aged 5-29 years with ankylosing spondylitis or in good health (not recorded which).

The rearrangement joins TRBV6-5 to TRBJ2-1; the match to TRBD2 covers 7 bases. The J segment lost 2 bases and the V segment lost 6 bases, leaving 10 bases of the junction unmatched. Germline CDR1 is MNHEY and CDR2 is SVGAGI. The CDR3 covers 16 residues. CDR3 nucleotides: TGTGCCAGCAGCAATATCCCTAGCGGCCCCTACAATGAGCAGTTCTTC. This gives the protein CASSNIPSGPYNEQFF.

The chain uses TRBV6-5 and TRBJ2-7, with D possibly being TRBD2 (6 bases). Trimming removed 1 base from V and 4 bases from J, with 8 bases in between. The CDR3 spans 13 residues. Germline V gives CDR1 MNHEY, CDR2 SVGAGI. In DNA, the CDR3 is TGTGCCAGCAGTTACTTGGGGGGTTACGAGCAGTACGTC. This codes for CASSYLGGYEQYV.

Ten or more counts support this clonotype. J is TRBJ1-1 and V is TRBV19; D is ambiguous. Germline CDR1 LNHDA, CDR2 SQIVND (reference sequence). Trimming pared 3 bases from V and 2 bases from J, leaving 7 bases between. This CDR3 spans 13 amino acids. The CDR3 region is CASSMTTNTEAFF. As DNA, the CDR3 is TGTGCCAGTAGTATGACAACTAACACTGAAGCTTTCTTT.

This clonotype has at least ten counts. The CDR3 coding sequence is TGCGCCAGCAGCTTGGTACTAGCGGGACACAATGAGCAGTTCTTC. It encodes CASSLVLAGHNEQFF. The chain uses TRBV5-1 and TRBJ2-1; 10 nucleotides match TRBD2. J gave up 5 bases and V 0 bases, and 2 bases lay outside the gene matches. CDR3 length: 15 residues. Germline lookup yields CDR1 SGHRS and CDR2 YFSETQ.

This clonotype has ten or more counts. The chain combines TRBV6-5 with TRBJ2-1; 7 bases align to TRBD2. This CDR3 is 14 amino acids long. V was clipped by 5 bases and J by 3 bases; unmatched bases: 4. The V gene's germline CDR1 is MNHEY and CDR2 SVGAGI. This CDR3 is CASSTSGVYNEQFF. The CDR3 coding sequence is TGTGCCAGCAGTACCAGCGGGGTCTACAATGAGCAGTTCTTC.

This clonotype was seen many times. The V gene is TRBV3-1, the J gene TRBJ2-5; 13 positions agree with TRBD2. The trim removed 0 bases at V and 9 bases at J, leaving 10 bases unmatched. CDR3 length equals 17 residues. The germline CDR1 and CDR2 sequences are LGHDT and YNNKEL (reference sequence). Here the CDR3 reads CASSQDTGTSGTGAQYF. For the CDR3, the DNA is TGTGCCAGCAGCCAAGACACCGGGACTAGCGGGACAGGGGCCCAGTACTTC.

This clonotype was detected many times. The gene calls are TRBV20-1 and TRBJ2-3; the D is unclear. Between the trimmed V and J ends, which lost 6 bases and 6 bases, there was a span of 7 bases. The CDR3 runs 10 residues. CDR1 and CDR2 from the germline V gene are DFQATT and SNEGSKA (reference sequence). The CDR3 nucleotides are TGCAGTGCCCCCTCCGATACGCAGTATTTT. Amino acids: CSAPSDTQYF.

In this sample, this clonotype turned up many times. The chain couples TRBV10-3 to TRBJ1-1, with 10 bases matching TRBD1. J lost 11 bases, V lost 2 bases, and 8 bases had no gene match. Germline V CDR1 and CDR2: ENHRY, SYGVKD. CDR3 size: 14 residues. Written as DNA, the CDR3 is TGTGCCATCAGTGAGAATTTCGAGGGACAGGGGGCTTTCTTT. Translated, it gives CAISENFEGQGAFF.

This clonotype showed up just once. The V and J genes are TRBV25-1 and TRBJ2-1; D not resolved. Trimming stripped 1 base from V and 5 bases from J, with 12 bases between. This CDR3 comprises 15 residues. Germline V gene lookup returns CDR1 MGHDK and CDR2 SYGVNS. CDR3 in amino acids: CASSESSAANNEQFF. As DNA, the CDR3 is TGTGCCAGCAGTGAATCAAGCGCAGCGAACAATGAGCAGTTCTTC.